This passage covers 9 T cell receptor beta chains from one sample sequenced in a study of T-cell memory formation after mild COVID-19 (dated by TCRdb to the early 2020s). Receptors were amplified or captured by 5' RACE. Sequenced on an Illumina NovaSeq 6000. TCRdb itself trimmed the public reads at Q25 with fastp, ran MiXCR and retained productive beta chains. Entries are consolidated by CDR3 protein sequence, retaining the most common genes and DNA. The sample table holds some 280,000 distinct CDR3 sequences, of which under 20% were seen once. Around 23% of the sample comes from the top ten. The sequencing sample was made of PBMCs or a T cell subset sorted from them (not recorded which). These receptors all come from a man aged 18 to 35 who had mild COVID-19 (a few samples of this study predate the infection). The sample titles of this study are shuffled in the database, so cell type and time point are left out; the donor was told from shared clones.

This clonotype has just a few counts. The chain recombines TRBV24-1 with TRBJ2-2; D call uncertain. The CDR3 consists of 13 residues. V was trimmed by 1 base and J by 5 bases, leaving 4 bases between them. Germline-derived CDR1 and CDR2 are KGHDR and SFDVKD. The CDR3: CATSDFPTGELFF. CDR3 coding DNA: TGTGCCACCAGTGATTTTCCGACCGGGGAGCTGTTTTTT.

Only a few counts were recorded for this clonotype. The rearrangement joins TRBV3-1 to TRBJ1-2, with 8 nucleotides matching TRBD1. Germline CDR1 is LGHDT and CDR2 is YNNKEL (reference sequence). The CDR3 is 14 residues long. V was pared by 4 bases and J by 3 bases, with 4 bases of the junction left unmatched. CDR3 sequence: CASSRTGMDYGYTF. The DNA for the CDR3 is TGTGCCAGCAGCCGGACAGGGATGGACTATGGCTACACCTTC.

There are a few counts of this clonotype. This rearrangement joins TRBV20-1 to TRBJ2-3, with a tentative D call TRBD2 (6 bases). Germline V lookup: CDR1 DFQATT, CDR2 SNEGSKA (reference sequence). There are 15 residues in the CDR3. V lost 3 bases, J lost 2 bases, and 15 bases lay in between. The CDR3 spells CSASPHSGNTDTQYF. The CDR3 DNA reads TGCAGTGCTAGCCCCCATAGCGGAAACACAGATACGCAGTATTTT.

CDR3 sequence: CASSQEHGRGEQYV. The CDR3 DNA follows: TGTGCCAGCAGCCAAGAACACGGGAGGGGCGAGCAGTACGTC. This rearrangement joins TRBV14 to TRBJ2-7; 8 positions agree with TRBD2. The CDR3 totals 14 residues. Germline CDR1 is SGHDN and CDR2 is FVKESK. V shed 0 bases, J shed 6 bases, and the junction held 4 bases outside the gene matches.

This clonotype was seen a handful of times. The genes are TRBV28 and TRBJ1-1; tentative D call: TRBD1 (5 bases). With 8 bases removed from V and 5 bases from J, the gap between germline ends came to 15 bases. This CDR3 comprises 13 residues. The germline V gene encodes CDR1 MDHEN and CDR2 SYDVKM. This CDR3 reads CASLPGVRTEAFF. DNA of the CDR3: TGTGCCAGCTTACCGGGGGTACGGACTGAAGCTTTCTTT.

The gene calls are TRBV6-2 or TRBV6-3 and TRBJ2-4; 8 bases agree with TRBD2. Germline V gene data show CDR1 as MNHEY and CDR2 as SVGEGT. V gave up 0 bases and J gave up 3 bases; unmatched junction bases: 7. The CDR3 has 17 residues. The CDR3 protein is CASSYSSERGGKNIQYF. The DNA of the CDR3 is TGTGCCAGCAGTTACTCGAGTGAACGGGGGGGCAAAAACATTCAGTACTTC.

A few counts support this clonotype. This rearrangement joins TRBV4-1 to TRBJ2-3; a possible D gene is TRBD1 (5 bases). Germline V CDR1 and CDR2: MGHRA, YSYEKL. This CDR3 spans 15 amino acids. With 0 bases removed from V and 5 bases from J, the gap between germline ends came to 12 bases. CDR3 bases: TGCGCCAGCAGCCAAGAGGGGCCTTCTGAAGATACGCAGTATTTT. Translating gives CASSQEGPSEDTQYF.

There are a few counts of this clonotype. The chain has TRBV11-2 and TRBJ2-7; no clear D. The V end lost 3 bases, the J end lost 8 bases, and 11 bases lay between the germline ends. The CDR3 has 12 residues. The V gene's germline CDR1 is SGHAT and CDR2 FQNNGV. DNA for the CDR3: TGTGCCAGCAGCTTTTTAGATGACAAGCAGTACTTC. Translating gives CASSFLDDKQYF. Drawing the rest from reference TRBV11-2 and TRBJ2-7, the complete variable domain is EAGVAQSPRYKIIEKRQSVAFWCNPISGHATLYWYQQILGQGPKLLIQFQNNGVVDDSQLPKDRFSAERLKGVDSTLKIQPAKLEDSAVYLCASSFLDDKQYFGPGTRLTVT.

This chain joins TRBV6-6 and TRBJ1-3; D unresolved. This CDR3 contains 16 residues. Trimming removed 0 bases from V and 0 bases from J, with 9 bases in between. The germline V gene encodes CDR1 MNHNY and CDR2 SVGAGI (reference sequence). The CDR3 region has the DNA TGTGCCAGCAGTTACTCGATGGGTTACTCTGGAAACACCATATATTTT. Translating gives CASSYSMGYSGNTIYF.